The TCR beta chain described here comes from a study of Ad26.COV2.S vaccination and SARS-CoV-2 variants. Study findings and constraints: Reported findings describe substantial breadth in spike-specific CD8+ and CD4+ T cell responses following vaccination. Placebo recipients showed lower spike-specific TCR breadth than vaccinees.

As to this clone: Antigen unknown.

The method was immunoSEQ multiplex PCR; TCRdb's version includes in-frame clones alone and lacks a portion of them. The repertoire has about 350,000 clones, roughly nine tenths of them found once; the top ten carry 6.4%. This sample's treatment: some 20 received Ad26.COV2.S at low or high dose, single or two shots; several received placebo; per-sample allocation not given. Repertoires come from day 63 after the first vaccine or placebo injection. This person who donated was an adult of 18-55 years in Boston. The CDR3 is 15 amino acids. Trimming removed 1 base from V and 2 bases from J, with 12 bases in between. Germline assignment: CDR1 SGHNT and CDR2 YYREEE (reference sequence).

The chain uses TRBV5-4 and TRBJ2-5; weak D call: TRBD1 (5 bases). The receptor was isolated from a person aged 18 to 59 who received the Ad26.COV2.S COVID-19 vaccine or a placebo. Sample: peripheral blood, taken in a trial of Ad26.COV2.S vaccine versus placebo. In DNA form, the CDR3 reads TGTGCCAGCAGCTTGCAAGCTAGGGGACAAGAGACCCAGTACTTC. Its protein product is CASSLQARGQETQYF.